What follows are 27 T cell receptor beta chains derived from one specimen sequenced in a study of blood T cell repertoires in COVID-19. Sequenced by immunoSEQ multiplex PCR; TCRdb stores in-frame clones only, minus some. The sample includes about 120,000 clones, over 70% of them seen just once. Sequences were obtained from peripheral blood. The receptors stem from a man in his 70s with acute or convalescent COVID-19.

The chain is built from TRBV18 and TRBJ1-4; the match to TRBD1 covers 7 bases. Per germline, CDR1 KGHSH and CDR2 LQKENI. V shed 4 bases and J 7 bases; nucleotides not matched to a gene: 9. This CDR3 comprises 15 residues. The CDR3 sequence is CASSLGGQAGEKLFF. The CDR3 DNA is TGTGCCAGCTCACTGGGAGGACAGGCAGGTGAAAAACTGTTTTTT.

This chain joins TRBV24-1 and TRBJ1-2, with TRBD1 matching over 9 bases. V was pared by 4 bases and J by 0 bases, with 5 bases of the junction left unmatched. From germline, CDR1 is KGHDR and CDR2 SFDVKD. There are 16 residues in the CDR3. The CDR3 sequence: CATSDSRQGANYGYTF. CDR3 sequence (DNA): TGTGCCACCAGTGACTCGAGACAGGGGGCTAACTATGGCTACACCTTC.

The chain links TRBV5-1 to TRBJ2-6; D ambiguous. Trimming cost V 6 bases and J 0 bases, with 13 bases left between them. Germline V CDR1 and CDR2: SGHRS, YFSETQ. The CDR3 totals 16 residues. CDR3 coding DNA: TGCGCCAGCACCCCCGCGCGAATCTCTGGGGCCAACGTCCTGACTTTC. It specifies CASTPARISGANVLTF. The variable domain in full, completed from reference TRBV5-1 and TRBJ2-6, reads KAGVTQTPRYLIKTRGQQVTLSCSPISGHRSVSWYQQTPGQGLQFLFEYFSETQRNKGNFPGRFSGRQFSNSRSEMNVSTLELGDSALYLCASTPARISGANVLTFGAGSRLTVL.

The chain is built from TRBV10-3 and TRBJ1-1; 7 positions agree with TRBD1. J gave up 6 bases and V 6 bases, and 10 bases lay outside the gene matches. CDR3 length equals 14 residues. CDR1 and CDR2 (germline): ENHRY, SYGVKD. The CDR3 region is CAIRASTGDSEAFF. The CDR3 DNA is TGTGCCATCAGAGCCTCCACAGGGGACTCTGAAGCTTTCTTT.

The rearrangement links TRBV4-2 to TRBJ2-7; 7 bases are a match to TRBD2. J lost 3 bases, V lost 2 bases, and 10 bases had no gene match. The V gene's germline CDR1 is LGHNA and CDR2 YNFKEQ. The length of the CDR3 is 16 residues. CDR3 in DNA: TGTGCCAGCAGCCAACTTCCGGGGGAGGGGAGCTACGAGCAGTACTTC. Its translation: CASSQLPGEGSYEQYF.

This rearrangement joins TRBV7-9 to TRBJ1-2; no clear D gene. Germline V gene sequence: CDR1 SEHNR, CDR2 FQNEAQ (reference sequence). With 1 base removed from V and 1 base from J, the gap between germline ends came to 10 bases. The CDR3 covers 15 residues. The CDR3 here is CASSLVSGINYGYTF. CDR3 nucleotide sequence: TGTGCCAGCAGCTTAGTCTCCGGGATTAACTATGGCTACACCTTC.

The chain links TRBV19 to TRBJ1-5, with unresolved D. The CDR3 totals 14 residues. V lost 3 bases to trimming and J lost 6 bases, with 12 bases between them. CDR1 and CDR2 from the germline V gene are LNHDA and SQIVND (reference sequence). CDR3 sequence reads: CASSMGGRSQPQHF. Written as DNA, the CDR3 is TGTGCCAGTAGTATGGGAGGGCGCAGTCAGCCCCAGCATTTT.

This clone was seen a handful of times. The J gene is TRBJ2-7, the V gene TRBV11-2; unclear D gene. This CDR3 spans 14 amino acids. Per the germline V gene, CDR1 is SGHAT and CDR2 is FQNNGV. Trimming took 4 bases from V and 2 from J, leaving 12 bases between them. This CDR3 is CASSSTRSPYEQYF. As DNA, the CDR3 is TGTGCCAGCAGCTCTACAAGGAGTCCCTACGAGCAGTACTTC.

V is TRBV12-3 or TRBV12-4 and J is TRBJ2-1, with unresolved D. The CDR3 has 12 residues. V lost 3 bases, J lost 8 bases, and 8 bases lay in between. Here the CDR3 reads CASSFSFHEQFF. The CDR3 DNA sequence: TGTGCCAGCAGTTTTTCCTTCCATGAGCAGTTCTTC.

The chain links TRBV5-1 to TRBJ1-1, with D unresolved. Germline V CDR1 and CDR2: SGHRS, YFSETQ. The length of the CDR3 is 15 residues. The germline V and J ends were trimmed by 0 bases and 3 bases, with 12 bases remaining between them. The CDR3, as DNA: TGCGCCAGCAGCTTGGTCTCGGGATCGTACACTGAAGCTTTCTTT. Its translation is CASSLVSGSYTEAFF.

The CDR3 nucleotides are TGTGCCAGTACCCTGGGAAGGCGGGAAAACATTCAGTACTTC. Protein sequence: CASTLGRRENIQYF. The rearrangement uses TRBV19 and TRBJ2-4; a weak D match, TRBD2 (5 bases). Germline V gene data show CDR1 as LNHDA and CDR2 as SQIVND (reference sequence). The CDR3 has 14 amino acids. Trimming shortened V by 7 bases and J by 5 bases, and 15 bases separated the two germline ends.

The chain combines TRBV7-3 with TRBJ2-1, with a tentative D call TRBD2 (6 bases). The CDR3 consists of 12 residues. V dropped 5 bases and J dropped 15 bases, with 17 bases sitting between them. Germline V gene sequence: CDR1 SGHTA, CDR2 FQGTGA. The CDR3 region is CASSPTRGIPFF. CDR3 bases: TGTGCCAGCAGCCCCACCCGGGGGATTCCGTTCTTC.

The V gene is TRBV30, the J gene TRBJ1-6; unclear D gene. The CDR3 is made up of 15 amino acids. The V end lost 0 bases, the J end lost 0 bases, and 6 bases lay between the germline ends. In germline, CDR1 is GTSNPN, CDR2 SVGIG (reference sequence). The DNA of the CDR3 is TGTGCCTGGAGTGTTCCTAGCTCCTATAATTCACCCCTCCACTTT. Residues: CAWSVPSSYNSPLHF.

This rearrangement joins TRBV4-1 to TRBJ1-1, with a weak D call TRBD1 (5 bases). Trimming cost V 0 bases and J 4 bases, with 15 bases left between them. CDR1 is MGHRA and CDR2 is YSYEKL in the germline V gene. This CDR3 contains 16 residues. DNA for the CDR3: TGCGCCAGCAGCCAAGATTTCCGGAGGGGAGTCACTGAAGCTTTCTTT. This translates into CASSQDFRRGVTEAFF.

The rearrangement links TRBV6-4 to TRBJ2-2; TRBD2 aligns across 7 bases. The CDR3 has 13 amino acids. From germline, CDR1 is MRHNA and CDR2 SNTAGT. Trimming removed 7 bases from V and 7 bases from J; junction bases left unmatched: 6. The CDR3 loop reads CASKAGESGELFF. The DNA of the CDR3 is TGTGCCAGCAAGGCGGGGGAAAGCGGGGAGCTGTTTTTT.

J is TRBJ1-4 and V is TRBV7-6; D is unclear. Germline assignment: CDR1 SGHVS and CDR2 FNYEAQ. The CDR3 sequence is 16 residues long. Trimming removed 5 bases from V and 3 bases from J, with 16 bases in between. The DNA for the CDR3 is TGTGCCAGCAGCCCACTCCCCCGGGAATCTAATGAAAAACTGTTTTTT. Translated: CASSPLPRESNEKLFF.

V usage is TRBV2 and J usage is TRBJ2-1, with D tentatively TRBD1 (5 bases). Germline CDR1 reads SNHLY; CDR2 reads FYNNEI. This CDR3 contains 15 residues. Trimming pared 5 bases from V and 4 bases from J, leaving 15 bases between. The CDR3 protein is CASSLQGPPYNEQFF. The CDR3 bases are TGTGCCAGCAGTCTCCAGGGTCCCCCGTACAATGAGCAGTTCTTC.

The rearrangement joins TRBV9 to TRBJ1-4; D perhaps matches TRBD1 (5 bases). V was trimmed by 1 base and J by 4 bases, leaving 14 bases between them. The CDR3 is 16 residues long. Germline values: CDR1 SGDLS, CDR2 YYNGEE. CDR3 protein: CASSVRPGTLNEKLFF. CDR3 bases: TGTGCCAGCAGCGTACGGCCCGGGACTCTTAATGAAAAACTGTTTTTT. The entire variable domain, with the rest obtained from reference TRBV9 and TRBJ1-4, is as follows: DSGVTQTPKHLITATGQRVTLRCSPRSGDLSVYWYQQSLDQGLQFLIQYYNGEERAKGNILERFSAQQFPDLHSELNLSSLELGDSALYFCASSVRPGTLNEKLFFGSGTQLSVL.

In the case of this clone: The junction does not match germline at one end; this may be a read error. The chain joins TRBV6-6 to TRBJ2-7; 10 bases agree with TRBD1. Germline V gene sequence: CDR1 MNHNY, CDR2 SVGAGI (reference sequence). The CDR3 is 14 residues long. The CDR3 region is CASNRQGAIYGQYF. The CDR3, as DNA: TGTGCCAGCAATAGACAGGGGGCAATCTACGGGCAGTACTTC.

The V gene is TRBV2, the J gene TRBJ2-1; 8 positions match TRBD2. The CDR3 is made up of 14 amino acids. Germline trimming cut 4 bases from V and 8 bases from J; bases unmatched to any gene: 7. Germline-derived CDR1 and CDR2 are SNHLY and FYNNEI. CDR3 amino acids: CASSGGGGNYEQFF. In DNA form, the CDR3 reads TGTGCCAGCAGTGGGGGCGGGGGGAACTATGAGCAGTTCTTC.

The V and J genes are TRBV7-2 and TRBJ1-2; 7 nucleotides align to TRBD1. V lost 5 bases, J lost 4 bases, and 10 bases stayed unmatched. The CDR3 has 15 residues. CDR1 is SGHTA and CDR2 is FQGNSA in the germline V gene. The CDR3, as DNA: TGTGCCAGCAGCCCCGGGGACAGCACAATCTATGGCTACACCTTC. Its protein product is CASSPGDSTIYGYTF.

J is TRBJ2-3 and V is TRBV6-5, with a tentative D call TRBD2 (6 bases). CDR1 and CDR2 (germline): MNHEY, SVGAGI. The CDR3 sequence is 14 residues long. Trimming took off 6 bases at V and 8 bases at J, with 18 bases between the two ends. The CDR3: CASREGLRRGTQYF. CDR3 in DNA: TGTGCCAGCAGAGAGGGACTTCGACGGGGTACGCAGTATTTT.

This chain connects TRBV9 to TRBJ1-2; D unclear. Trimming shortened V by 0 bases and J by 0 bases, and 6 bases separated the two germline ends. Germline V CDR1 and CDR2: SGDLS, YYNGEE. The CDR3 is made up of 14 amino acids. CDR3 protein: CASSVVSANYGYTF. The CDR3 bases are TGTGCCAGCAGCGTAGTATCGGCTAACTATGGCTACACCTTC. Full variable domain (missing parts from reference TRBV9 and TRBJ1-2): DSGVTQTPKHLITATGQRVTLRCSPRSGDLSVYWYQQSLDQGLQFLIQYYNGEERAKGNILERFSAQQFPDLHSELNLSSLELGDSALYFCASSVVSANYGYTFGSGTRLTVV.

V gene TRBV5-1 combines with J gene TRBJ1-1; D is unclear. CDR3 length equals 13 residues. Germline V CDR1 and CDR2: SGHRS, YFSETQ. Trimming pared 0 bases from V and 4 bases from J, leaving 7 bases between. The CDR3 nucleotides are TGCGCCAGCAGCTTGGGCCGGGGCACTGAAGCTTTCTTT. It specifies CASSLGRGTEAFF.

This sequence joins TRBV6-2 or TRBV6-3 and TRBJ2-7; 9 positions match TRBD1. From germline, CDR1 is MNHEY and CDR2 SVGEGT. CDR3 length: 16 amino acids. The V gene end was trimmed by 0 bases and the J gene end by 2 bases; junction bases not matched to a gene: 5. In nucleotides, the CDR3 is TGTGCCAGCAGTTACTCGACGAGGGACAGGGCCTACGAGCAGTACTTC. Amino acid sequence: CASSYSTRDRAYEQYF.

This chain joins TRBV5-5 and TRBJ1-2, with D possibly being TRBD1 (5 bases). This CDR3 is 13 amino acids long. The germline V and J ends were trimmed by 4 bases and 0 bases, with 7 bases remaining between them. CDR1 is SGHKS and CDR2 is YYEKEE in the germline V gene (reference sequence). This chain's CDR3 is CASSVQANYGYTF. The CDR3 DNA sequence: TGTGCCAGCAGCGTACAGGCTAACTATGGCTACACCTTC.

CDR3 coding DNA: TGTGCCAGCACTGTAGGGAGACAAGCTTTCTTT. As protein: CASTVGRQAFF. The chain carries TRBV6-5 and TRBJ1-1; no clear D. Germline lookup yields CDR1 MNHEY and CDR2 SVGAGI. The CDR3 has 11 amino acids. V lost 7 bases, J lost 9 bases, and 12 bases lay in between.